The 28 T cell receptor beta chains below were found in one sample sequenced in a study of blood T cell repertoires in COVID-19 (dated by TCRdb to 2018 to 2021). Libraries were built with the immunoSEQ multiplex PCR assay. In its TCRdb copy, this immuneACCESS table keeps in-frame sequences only and misses some clones. Where compared with another copy, unresolved V genes explain less than half of these, and the others have no known cause. A total of about 50,000 clones appear in this sample, about three quarters of them only once. The top ten clonotypes cover roughly two fifths of the sample. The sequenced material came from peripheral blood. The source is a man between 65 and 80 years old with active or convalescent COVID-19.

The rearrangement joins TRBV5-1 to TRBJ1-2, with TRBD1 matching 10 bases. The CDR3 has 14 residues. Germline V gene data show CDR1 as SGHRS and CDR2 as YFSETQ. V lost 4 bases, J lost 8 bases, and 8 bases stayed unmatched. This chain's CDR3 is CASSLGTGEDGYTF. DNA for the CDR3: TGCGCCAGCAGCCTGGGGACAGGGGAAGACGGCTACACCTTC.

The CDR3 DNA is TGTGCCAGCAGTTCCGGGACAGGGGGCCTCGATGAAAAACTGTTTTTT. It codes for CASSSGTGGLDEKLFF. This chain connects TRBV27 to TRBJ1-4; TRBD1 aligns across 12 bases. Germline V gene lookup returns CDR1 MNHEY and CDR2 SMNVEV (reference sequence). The CDR3 has 16 residues. The V and J ends lost 4 bases and 6 bases, in that order; junction bases with no gene match: 6.

J is TRBJ1-1 and V is TRBV6-6, with 7 bases that match TRBD1. The CDR3 spans 14 residues. Per the germline V gene, CDR1 is MNHNY and CDR2 is SVGAGI (reference sequence). Trimming at V came to 4 bases and at J to 3 bases, leaving 5 bases not matched to a gene. The CDR3 reads CASSFGQGDTEAFF. CDR3 sequence (DNA): TGTGCCAGCAGTTTTGGTCAGGGGGACACTGAAGCTTTCTTT.

V usage is TRBV5-1 and J usage is TRBJ2-1; D gene uncertain. Germline lookup yields CDR1 SGHRS and CDR2 YFSETQ. The CDR3 sequence is 12 residues long. Trimming stripped 3 bases from V and 10 bases from J, with 11 bases between. The CDR3 region has the DNA TGCGCCAGCAGCTCGTTGATTGAGGAGCAGTTCTTC. It codes for CASSSLIEEQFF. Together with reference TRBV5-1 and TRBJ2-1, the CDR3 gives the full variable domain: KAGVTQTPRYLIKTRGQQVTLSCSPISGHRSVSWYQQTPGQGLQFLFEYFSETQRNKGNFPGRFSGRQFSNSRSEMNVSTLELGDSALYLCASSSLIEEQFFGPGTRLTVL.

V gene TRBV15 combines with J gene TRBJ2-7; TRBD1 matches at 7 bases. The trim removed 6 bases at V and 0 bases at J, leaving 14 bases unmatched. CDR1 LNHNV and CDR2 YYDKDF come from the germline V gene (reference sequence). The CDR3 loop spans 17 amino acids. The CDR3 sequence: CATSPGGSAALSYEQYF. As DNA, the CDR3 is TGTGCCACCAGTCCAGGGGGTAGCGCGGCCCTCTCCTACGAGCAGTACTTC.

The J gene is TRBJ1-5, the V gene TRBV7-9; D perhaps matches TRBD1 (5 bases). This CDR3 has 14 residues. Trimming stripped 2 bases from V and 7 bases from J, with 12 bases between. Germline V gene sequence: CDR1 SEHNR, CDR2 FQNEAQ (reference sequence). The CDR3: CASSLQGLGQPQHF. As DNA, the CDR3 is TGTGCCAGCAGCTTACAGGGCCTCGGGCAGCCCCAGCATTTT. Filled out from reference TRBV7-9 and TRBJ1-5, the complete variable domain reads DTGVSQNPRHKITKRGQNVTFRCDPISEHNRLYWYRQTLGQGPEFLTYFQNEAQLEKSRLLSDRFSAERPKGSFSTLEIQRTEQGDSAMYLCASSLQGLGQPQHFGDGTRLSIL.

J is TRBJ2-7 and V is TRBV24-1, with D possibly matching TRBD2 (5 bases). Germline V lookup: CDR1 KGHDR, CDR2 SFDVKD. This CDR3 spans 13 amino acids. Between the trimmed V and J ends, which lost 9 bases and 2 bases, there was a span of 13 bases. The CDR3 DNA reads TGTGCCACCGGAGACGGAGGAGCCTACGAGCAGTACTTC. Encoded protein: CATGDGGAYEQYF.

The V gene is TRBV5-4, the J gene TRBJ1-2; 9 nucleotides agree with TRBD1. The germline CDR1 and CDR2 sequences are SGHNT and YYREEE (reference sequence). Unmatched junction bases numbered 10, after V lost 5 bases and J lost 8 bases. CDR3 length: 14 amino acids. The CDR3 is CASRLTGGPGGYTF. CDR3 nucleotides: TGTGCCAGCAGACTTACAGGGGGCCCAGGAGGCTACACCTTC.

V and J are TRBV4-3 and TRBJ1-2, with D perhaps matching TRBD1 (6 bases). The CDR3 has 15 residues. From germline, CDR1 is LGHNA and CDR2 YSLEER. Trimming stripped 1 base from V and 2 bases from J, with 11 bases between. This chain's CDR3 is CASSQGDRGNYGYTF. CDR3 coding DNA: TGCGCCAGCAGCCAAGGGGATAGGGGGAACTATGGCTACACCTTC.

The chain combines TRBV19 with TRBJ2-1; TRBD1 aligns across 11 bases. The V gene end was trimmed by 4 bases and the J gene end by 9 bases; junction bases not matched to a gene: 8. Germline V gene lookup returns CDR1 LNHDA and CDR2 SQIVND (reference sequence). This CDR3 has 15 residues. The CDR3 loop is CASSRGQGVPSEQFF. DNA of the CDR3: TGTGCCAGTAGTAGGGGACAGGGGGTTCCTAGTGAGCAGTTCTTC.

The CDR3 DNA follows: TGTGCCAGCAGCGTCATCGGGGATGGCGAGCAGTACTTC. Translating it yields CASSVIGDGEQYF. V and J are TRBV9 and TRBJ2-7; D is possibly TRBD2 (5 bases). The CDR3 sequence is 13 residues long. Trimming removed 2 bases at V and 6 bases at J, with 12 bases between. Germline lookup yields CDR1 SGDLS and CDR2 YYNGEE.

The gene calls are TRBV4-3 and TRBJ1-4; TRBD1 matches at 7 bases. Germline values: CDR1 LGHNA, CDR2 YSLEER. J was trimmed by 6 bases and V by 0 bases; bases with no gene match: 4. This CDR3 spans 15 amino acids. The CDR3 sequence: CASSQEYRGYEKLFF. In DNA, the CDR3 is TGCGCCAGCAGCCAAGAGTACAGGGGCTATGAAAAACTGTTTTTT.

The chain recombines TRBV7-2 with TRBJ1-1; D is unresolved. Germline-derived CDR1 and CDR2 are SGHTA and FQGNSA. This CDR3 has 15 amino acids. V was pared by 1 base and J by 1 base, with 10 bases between. CDR3 protein: CASSLGPRKNTEAFF. The CDR3 DNA is TGTGCCAGCAGCTTAGGTCCCAGAAAGAACACTGAAGCTTTCTTT.

This clone was counted at least ten times. This chain connects TRBV5-1 to TRBJ2-6, with a tentative D call TRBD2 (5 bases). The V gene lost 5 bases and the J gene lost 4 bases, with 13 bases spanning the gap. The CDR3 covers 15 residues. Germline lookup yields CDR1 SGHRS and CDR2 YFSETQ. The CDR3 reads CASRLGSYGANVLTF. In DNA form, the CDR3 reads TGCGCCAGCAGACTAGGGTCTTACGGGGCCAACGTCCTGACTTTC.

J is TRBJ2-3 and V is TRBV9, with a possible D match to TRBD1 (6 bases). Germline CDR1 SGDLS, CDR2 YYNGEE. This CDR3 contains 14 residues. With 4 bases removed from V and 1 base from J, the gap between germline ends came to 10 bases. DNA of the CDR3: TGTGCCAGCAGCCCCCGGACAGGCACAGATACGCAGTATTTT. Protein product: CASSPRTGTDTQYF.

This clone is a singleton in its sample. The chain joins TRBV27 to TRBJ1-2; tentative D call: TRBD1 (5 bases). CDR3 length equals 15 residues. With 4 bases removed from V and 4 bases from J, the gap between germline ends came to 16 bases. Germline CDR1 reads MNHEY; CDR2 reads SMNVEV (reference sequence). The DNA for the CDR3 is TGTGCCAGCAGTTCGGACGCGACAGTAAGCTATGGCTACACCTTC. It codes for CASSSDATVSYGYTF.

The chain has TRBV5-1 and TRBJ1-1, with D maybe TRBD1 (6 bases). Trimming removed 5 bases at V and 4 bases at J, with 12 bases between. CDR1 and CDR2 from the germline V gene are SGHRS and YFSETQ. The CDR3 runs to 13 residues. CDR3 residues: CASRRRGGTEAFF. The CDR3, as DNA: TGCGCCAGCAGGCGAAGGGGGGGCACTGAAGCTTTCTTT.

This clone was recorded once. The chain carries TRBV12-3 or TRBV12-4 and TRBJ1-1, with D unclear. There are 13 residues in the CDR3. Trimming left V 1 base short and J 3 bases short, with 6 bases between. CDR3 amino acids: CASSLVSDTEAFF. CDR3 nucleotide sequence: TGTGCCAGCAGTTTAGTATCGGACACTGAAGCTTTCTTT.

This chain links TRBV30 with TRBJ1-2; no clear D gene. Trimming stripped 1 base from V and 5 bases from J, with 8 bases between. The CDR3 sequence is 12 residues long. In germline, CDR1 is GTSNPN, CDR2 SVGIG (reference sequence). CDR3 bases: TGTGCCTGGAGTGCCAGGACTTATGGCTACACCTTC. This gives the protein CAWSARTYGYTF.

As DNA, the CDR3 is TGTGCCAGCAGCTTGGCAGGGGTCGGGTACAATGAGCAGTTCTTC. Amino acid sequence: CASSLAGVGYNEQFF. The genes are TRBV7-9 and TRBJ2-1; maybe TRBD1 (6 bases). The CDR3 is made up of 15 amino acids. CDR1 is SEHNR and CDR2 is FQNEAQ in the germline V gene (reference sequence). The V end was cut by 3 bases, the J end by 4 bases, with 13 bases between.

This clone has just one count. The genes are TRBV19 and TRBJ2-6; the match to TRBD1 covers 8 bases. The germline V gene encodes CDR1 LNHDA and CDR2 SQIVND (reference sequence). The V gene end was trimmed by 5 bases and the J gene end by 0 bases; junction bases not matched to a gene: 6. CDR3 size: 17 residues. CDR3 DNA: TGTGCCAGTAGTCTAGGACAGGGCAGCTCTGGGGCCAACGTCCTGACTTTC. It specifies CASSLGQGSSGANVLTF. Using reference TRBV19 and TRBJ2-6 for the parts outside the CDR3, the full variable domain is DGGITQSPKYLFRKEGQNVTLSCEQNLNHDAMYWYRQDPGQGLRLIYYSQIVNDFQKGDIAEGYSVSREKKESFPLTVTSAQKNPTAFYLCASSLGQGSSGANVLTFGAGSRLTVL.

CDR3 DNA sequence: TGTGCCTGGAGTGCCGGACTAGCGGGAGAGAATGAGCAGTTCTTC. Protein: CAWSAGLAGENEQFF. The rearrangement joins TRBV30 to TRBJ2-1; 13 bases agree with TRBD2. Trimming at V came to 1 base and at J to 7 bases, leaving 4 bases not matched to a gene. The CDR3 consists of 15 residues. Germline V gene data show CDR1 as GTSNPN and CDR2 as SVGIG (reference sequence).

The chain links TRBV7-8 to TRBJ2-7, with 11 bases lining up with TRBD1. Germline V gene lookup returns CDR1 SGHVS and CDR2 FQNEAQ. Unmatched junction bases numbered 5, after V lost 0 bases and J lost 4 bases. CDR3 length: 16 residues. CDR3 sequence reads: CASSLAGQGGAYEQYF. The CDR3 DNA is TGTGCCAGCAGCTTAGCGGGACAGGGGGGTGCGTACGAGCAGTACTTC.

The chain joins TRBV7-6 to TRBJ1-5; TRBD1 matches at 7 bases. V lost 4 bases and J lost 2; bases outside the gene matches: 8. The CDR3 contains 16 residues. Germline V lookup: CDR1 SGHVS, CDR2 FNYEAQ. The CDR3 loop is CASSSSTGTGNQPQHF. For the CDR3, the DNA is TGTGCCAGCAGCTCCAGCACAGGGACAGGCAATCAGCCCCAGCATTTT. Filled out from reference TRBV7-6 and TRBJ1-5, the complete variable domain reads GAGVSQSPRYKVTKRGQDVALRCDPISGHVSLYWYRQALGQGPEFLTYFNYEAQQDKSGLPNDRFSAERPEGSISTLTIQRTEQRDSAMYRCASSSSTGTGNQPQHFGDGTRLSIL.

This clone showed up just a few times. The V call is TRBV30, the J call TRBJ1-6, with D maybe TRBD1 (5 bases). CDR1 is GTSNPN, CDR2 SVGIG, per germline (reference sequence). The V end was cut by 3 bases, the J end by 0 bases, with 15 bases between. The CDR3 totals 17 residues. CDR3 region: CAWRETAGISYNSPLHF. CDR3 nucleotide sequence: TGTGCCTGGAGGGAGACAGCGGGCATCTCCTATAATTCACCCCTCCACTTT.

The chain combines TRBV4-1 with TRBJ2-3; 12 nucleotides line up with TRBD1. The germline CDR1 and CDR2 sequences are MGHRA and YSYEKL. The CDR3 length is 16 residues. Trimming took 2 bases from V and 4 from J; bases not matched to a gene: 4. The DNA for the CDR3 is TGCGCCAGCAGCCAAAGGGGACAGGGGGCATCAGATACGCAGTATTTT. Translating gives CASSQRGQGASDTQYF.

This clone has just one count. The V call is TRBV5-1, the J call TRBJ2-7, with 7 bases identical to TRBD1. Germline assignment: CDR1 SGHRS and CDR2 YFSETQ. The CDR3 runs 14 residues. With V trimmed by 1 base and J by 3 bases, 4 bases remained unmatched. As DNA, the CDR3 is TGCGCCAGCAGCTTGCGGGACAGACACTACGAGCAGTACTTC. Its translation: CASSLRDRHYEQYF.

This chain joins TRBV30 and TRBJ1-2; the match to TRBD1 covers 8 bases. The CDR3 totals 14 residues. Germline V gene sequence: CDR1 GTSNPN, CDR2 SVGIG (reference sequence). With 1 base clipped from V and 7 bases from J, the junction kept 8 bases outside the gene matches. The CDR3 bases are TGTGCCTGGAGTGCCCAGGGGGCAGGAGGTGGCTACACCTTC. Translating gives CAWSAQGAGGGYTF.